This TCR beta chain derives from a study of radiation and T cells in renal cell carcinoma. Study-wide background: Nephrectomy followed 15 Gy stereotactic body radiation by 4 weeks.

To note about this clone: What it binds is unknown.

The CDR3 loop spans 16 amino acids. Germline CDR1 LGHNA, CDR2 YSLEER. The V gene lost 1 base and the J gene lost 0 bases, with 12 bases spanning the gap. Study-wide results and limits: From baseline, blood top tumor clonotypes peaked at 2 weeks post-radiation.

Assay used: immunoSEQ multiplex PCR; TCRdb lists only in-frame clones, some missing. The sample contains some 120,000 clones, over 75% of which appear only once. The time point: blood 2 weeks post-SBRT. Treatment: 15 Gy SBRT to primary tumor, nephrectomy 4 weeks later. Serial blood draws occurred at baseline and 2 and 4 weeks post-SBRT. This renal cell carcinoma was of the clear cell type. Sequenced here: blood, sampled from a patient whose treatment included radiotherapy and nephrectomy. The V call is TRBV4-3, the J call TRBJ1-2; no reliable D call. The clonotype was recovered from a woman in her fifties or sixties with renal cell carcinoma. The CDR3 loop reads CASSQVGPISNYGYTF. The DNA of the CDR3 is TGCGCCAGCAGCCAAGTAGGGCCTATCTCTAACTATGGCTACACCTTC.